The sequence of this T cell receptor beta chain was determined in a study of cytomegalovirus exposure and HLA in healthy donors. The PCR contained 60 Vbeta and 13 Jbeta primers. Sequencing used immunoSEQ multiplex PCR; TCRdb keeps in-frame clones, though not all of them. The sample records some 120,000 clones, 81% being singletons. Though nominally healthy at sampling, donors likely had unrecorded immune exposures. Looked up from germline, CDR1 is SGHDT and CDR2 is YYEEEE. The CDR3 has 13 amino acids. V was pared by 3 bases and J by 2 bases, with 7 bases between. Sequenced material: PBMCs. The chain employs TRBV5-6 and TRBJ2-3, with a possible D match to TRBD2 (5 bases). This TCR was recovered from a man younger than 35 in good health and CMV-seronegative. Here the CDR3 reads CASSSDFTDTQYF. The DNA of the CDR3 is TGTGCCAGCAGCTCGGACTTCACAGATACGCAGTATTTT.